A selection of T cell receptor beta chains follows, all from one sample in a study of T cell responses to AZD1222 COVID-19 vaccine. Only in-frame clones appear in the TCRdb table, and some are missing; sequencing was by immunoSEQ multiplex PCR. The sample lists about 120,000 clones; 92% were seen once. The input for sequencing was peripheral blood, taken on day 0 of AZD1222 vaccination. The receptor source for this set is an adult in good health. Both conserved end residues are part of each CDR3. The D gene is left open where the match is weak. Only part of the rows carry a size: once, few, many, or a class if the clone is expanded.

CDR3: CASSQEVSLFF; DNA: TGTGCCAGCAGCCAAGAAGTCTCTCTCTTCTTC; J: TRBJ1-2; size: once; V: TRBV3-1/TRBV3-2; D: -
CDR3: CATSRDTDGNTIYF; DNA: TGTGCCACCAGCAGAGACACGGACGGGAACACCATATATTTT; J: TRBJ1-3; size: -; V: TRBV15; D: -
CDR3: CASSQEEGRWTGNTIYF; DNA: TGCGCCAGCAGCCAAGAGGAGGGGAGGTGGACTGGAAACACCATATATTTT; J: TRBJ1-3; size: -; V: TRBV4-3; D: -
CDR3: CASSLTANYGYTF; DNA: TGTGCCAGCAGTTTAACAGCTAACTATGGCTACACCTTC; J: TRBJ1-2; size: -; V: TRBV12-3/TRBV12-4; D: -
CDR3: CASSYSQVYEQYF; DNA: TGTGCCAGCAGTTACTCACAGGTCTACGAGCAGTACTTC; J: TRBJ2-7; size: -; V: TRBV6-5; D: -
CDR3: CASSPPSSGYTEAFF; DNA: TGTGCCAGCTCACCACCGAGTTCCGGATACACTGAAGCTTTCTTT; J: TRBJ1-1; size: -; V: TRBV18; D: -
CDR3: CASSRDTGELFF; DNA: TGTGCCAGCAGCAGGGACACCGGGGAGCTGTTTTTT; J: TRBJ2-2; size: -; V: TRBV12-3/TRBV12-4; D: -
CDR3: CASSQGQGGTGELFF; DNA: TGTGCCAGCAGCCAGGGACAGGGGGGTACCGGGGAGCTGTTTTTT; J: TRBJ2-2; size: -; V: TRBV7-9; D: TRBD1
CDR3: CASSLWGTSGMIEQYF; DNA: TGTGCCAGCAGCTTGTGGGGGACTAGCGGGATGATCGAGCAGTACTTC; J: TRBJ2-7; size: -; V: TRBV5-4; D: TRBD2
CDR3: CASSPAQGTYGYTF; DNA: TGTGCCAGCAGCCCGGCACAGGGGACCTATGGCTACACCTTC; J: TRBJ1-2; size: -; V: TRBV7-9; D: TRBD1
CDR3: CASSIKQGSEAFF; DNA: TGTGCCAGTAGTATAAAACAGGGGAGTGAAGCTTTCTTT; J: TRBJ1-1; size: -; V: TRBV19; D: TRBD1
CDR3: CASSGGDGTSVRYEQYF; DNA: TGTGCCAGCAGCGGAGGGGACGGGACTAGCGTTAGGTACGAGCAGTACTTC; J: TRBJ2-7; size: -; V: TRBV7-9; D: TRBD2
CDR3: CASSLWPGGVVTGELFF; DNA: TGTGCCAGCAGTTTATGGCCGGGGGGCGTGGTCACCGGGGAGCTGTTTTTT; J: TRBJ2-2; size: -; V: TRBV27; D: -
CDR3: CASSERDTRLGNEQFF; DNA: TGTGCCAGCAGCGAGCGGGACACACGATTGGGCAATGAGCAGTTCTTC; J: TRBJ2-1; size: -; V: TRBV7-2; D: -
CDR3: CASSEQTGYSNQPQHF; DNA: TGTGCCAGCAGTGAACAGACGGGCTATAGCAATCAGCCCCAGCATTTT; J: TRBJ1-5; size: -; V: TRBV2; D: -
CDR3: CASSPTGFEKLFF; DNA: TGTGCCAGCAGCCCGACAGGGTTTGAAAAACTGTTTTTT; J: TRBJ1-4; size: -; V: TRBV7-9; D: TRBD1
CDR3: CASRLGSGRGDEQFF; DNA: TGTGCCAGCAGGTTAGGTAGCGGGAGAGGTGATGAGCAGTTCTTC; J: TRBJ2-1; size: -; V: TRBV7-9; D: TRBD2
CDR3: CASSYSRWGATNEKLFF; DNA: TGTGCCAGCAGCTACTCGAGGTGGGGGGCAACTAATGAAAAACTGTTTTTT; J: TRBJ1-4; size: few; V: TRBV5-8; D: -
CDR3: CASSTPEGATNEKLFF; DNA: TGTGCCAGTAGTACCCCGGAGGGGGCAACTAATGAAAAACTGTTTTTT; J: TRBJ1-4; size: -; V: TRBV19; D: -
CDR3: CASSLDATSGTYEQYF; DNA: TGTGCCAGCAGCTTGGATGCGACTAGCGGAACCTACGAGCAGTACTTC; J: TRBJ2-7; size: -; V: TRBV5-4; D: TRBD2
CDR3: CASSDDLGGLAGNTIYF; DNA: TGTGCCAGCAGCGACGACCTGGGGGGGCTGGCTGGAAACACCATATATTTT; J: TRBJ1-3; size: -; V: TRBV9; D: -
CDR3: CASSQDRGGSIF; DNA: TGCGCCAGCAGCCAAGATCGGGGAGGCTCGATCTTC; J: TRBJ2-1; size: once; V: TRBV4-3; D: -
CDR3: CASSQGYSNQPQHF; DNA: TGTGCCAGCAGCCAAGGGTACAGCAATCAGCCCCAGCATTTT; J: TRBJ1-5; size: -; V: TRBV3-1/TRBV3-2; D: -
CDR3: CAIWRGSGNTIYF; DNA: TGTGCCATCTGGCGGGGTTCTGGAAACACCATATATTTT; J: TRBJ1-3; size: -; V: TRBV10-3; D: -
CDR3: CASSLTGDRNEKLFF; DNA: TGCGCCAGCAGTCTTACAGGGGACCGTAATGAAAAACTGTTTTTT; J: TRBJ1-4; size: -; V: TRBV5-1; D: TRBD1
CDR3: CATSFRDSYEQYF; DNA: TGTGCCACCAGCTTCCGGGACAGCTACGAGCAGTACTTC; J: TRBJ2-7; size: -; V: TRBV15; D: TRBD1
CDR3: CASGLINNEQFF; DNA: TGTGCTAGTGGTTTGATTAACAATGAGCAGTTCTTC; J: TRBJ2-1; size: -; V: TRBV12-5; D: -
CDR3: CASSSGLAPPYEQYF; DNA: TGTGCCAGCAGCTCCGGACTAGCGCCACCCTACGAGCAGTACTTC; J: TRBJ2-7; size: -; V: TRBV13; D: TRBD2
CDR3: CASSITSGTKVQTQYF; DNA: TGTGCCAGTAGCATAACCTCCGGGACTAAAGTTCAGACCCAGTACTTC; J: TRBJ2-5; size: once; V: TRBV19; D: TRBD2
CDR3: CASSQGRSYNEQFF; DNA: TGTGCCAGCAGCCAGGGGCGGTCCTACAATGAGCAGTTCTTC; J: TRBJ2-1; size: -; V: TRBV3-1/TRBV3-2; D: -
CDR3: CASSLWSGQQAFF; DNA: TGTGCCAGCAGCTTATGGTCGGGACAGCAAGCTTTCTTT; J: TRBJ1-1; size: -; V: TRBV7-2; D: TRBD1
CDR3: CASSFLPYRGRGNTEAFF; DNA: TGCGCCAGCAGCTTTCTTCCGTACAGGGGGCGCGGGAACACTGAAGCTTTCTTT; J: TRBJ1-1; size: -; V: TRBV5-1; D: TRBD1
CDR3: CASSLKTGKETQYF; DNA: TGTGCCAGCAGCTTAAAGACGGGAAAAGAGACCCAGTACTTC; J: TRBJ2-5; size: -; V: TRBV5-8; D: -
CDR3: CATQGASTGELFF; DNA: TGTGCCACCCAGGGGGCGAGCACCGGGGAGCTGTTTTTT; J: TRBJ2-2; size: once; V: TRBV6-5; D: TRBD1
CDR3: CASSPGLNEKLFF; DNA: TGTGCCAGCTCACCGGGACTGAATGAAAAACTGTTTTTT; J: TRBJ1-4; size: once; V: TRBV18; D: -
CDR3: CASSYSGQTYGYTF; DNA: TGTGCCAGCAGTTACTCGGGGCAGACCTATGGCTACACCTTC; J: TRBJ1-2; size: -; V: TRBV6-2/TRBV6-3; D: -
CDR3: CASSPAGSTEAFF; DNA: TGTGCCAGTAGTCCGGCAGGAAGCACTGAAGCTTTCTTT; J: TRBJ1-1; size: -; V: TRBV19; D: -
CDR3: CASSIVSFGTGNTEAFF; DNA: TGTGCCAGTAGTATTGTTTCGTTCGGGACAGGGAACACTGAAGCTTTCTTT; J: TRBJ1-1; size: -; V: TRBV19; D: TRBD1
CDR3: CASSLEGDLYNEQFF; DNA: TGCGCCAGCAGCTTGGAAGGGGACCTATACAATGAGCAGTTCTTC; J: TRBJ2-1; size: -; V: TRBV5-1; D: -
CDR3: CASSQEILPDGYTF; DNA: TGCGCCAGCAGCCAAGAAATACTGCCGGATGGCTACACCTTC; J: TRBJ1-2; size: -; V: TRBV4-3; D: -
CDR3: CASSLAYQGWATEAFF; DNA: TGCGCCAGCAGCTTGGCCTATCAGGGGTGGGCCACTGAAGCTTTCTTT; J: TRBJ1-1; size: -; V: TRBV5-1; D: -
CDR3: CASTLSGTSYGYTF; DNA: TGTGCCAGCACCCTATCCGGGACGAGCTATGGCTACACCTTC; J: TRBJ1-2; size: -; V: TRBV9; D: -